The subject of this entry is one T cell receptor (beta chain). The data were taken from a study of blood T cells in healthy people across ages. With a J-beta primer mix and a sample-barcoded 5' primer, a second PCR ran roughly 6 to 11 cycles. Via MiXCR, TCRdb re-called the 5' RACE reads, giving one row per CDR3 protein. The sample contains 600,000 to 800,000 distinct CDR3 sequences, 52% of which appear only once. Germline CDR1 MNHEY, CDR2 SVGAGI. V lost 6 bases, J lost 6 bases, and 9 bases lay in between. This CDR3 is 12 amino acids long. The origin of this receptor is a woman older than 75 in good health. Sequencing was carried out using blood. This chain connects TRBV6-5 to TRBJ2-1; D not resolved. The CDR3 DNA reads TGTGCCAGCAGGAGAGGCGTCAATGAGCAGTTCTTC. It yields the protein CASRRGVNEQFF.